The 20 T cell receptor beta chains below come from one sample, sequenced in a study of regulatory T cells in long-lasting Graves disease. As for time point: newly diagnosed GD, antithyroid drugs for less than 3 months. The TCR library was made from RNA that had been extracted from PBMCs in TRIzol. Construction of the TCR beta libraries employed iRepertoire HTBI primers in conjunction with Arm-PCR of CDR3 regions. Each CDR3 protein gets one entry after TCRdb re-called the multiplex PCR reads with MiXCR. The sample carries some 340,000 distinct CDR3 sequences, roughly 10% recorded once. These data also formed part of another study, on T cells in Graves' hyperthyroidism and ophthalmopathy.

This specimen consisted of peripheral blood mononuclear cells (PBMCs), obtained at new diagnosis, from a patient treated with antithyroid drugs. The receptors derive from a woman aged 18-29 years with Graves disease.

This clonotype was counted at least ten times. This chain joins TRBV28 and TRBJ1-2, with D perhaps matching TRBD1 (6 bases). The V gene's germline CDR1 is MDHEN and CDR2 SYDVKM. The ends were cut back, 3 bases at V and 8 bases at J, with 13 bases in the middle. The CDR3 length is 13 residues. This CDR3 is CASSLRQGRGYTF. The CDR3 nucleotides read TGTGCCAGCAGTTTGCGGCAGGGGAGAGGCTACACCTTC.

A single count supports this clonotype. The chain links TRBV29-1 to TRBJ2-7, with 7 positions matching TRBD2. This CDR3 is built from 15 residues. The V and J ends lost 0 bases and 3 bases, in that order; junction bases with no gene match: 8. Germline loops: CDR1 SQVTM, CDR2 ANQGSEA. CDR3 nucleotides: TGCAGCGTTGAAGACCGTGGACTAGTGAGCTACGAGCAGTACTTC. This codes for CSVEDRGLVSYEQYF.

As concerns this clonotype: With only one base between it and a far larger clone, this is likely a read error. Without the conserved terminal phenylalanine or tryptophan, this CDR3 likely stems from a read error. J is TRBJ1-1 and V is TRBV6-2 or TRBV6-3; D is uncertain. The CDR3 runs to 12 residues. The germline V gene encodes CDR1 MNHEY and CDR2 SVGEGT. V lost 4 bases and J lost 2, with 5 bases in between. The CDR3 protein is CASSSQNTEAFL. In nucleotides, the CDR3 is TGTGCCAGCAGTTCCCAAAACACTGAAGCTTTCCTT.

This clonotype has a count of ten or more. CDR3 in amino acids: CASSPPGFASTDTQYF. The CDR3 coding sequence is TGTGCCAGCAGCCCCCCTGGGTTTGCCAGCACAGATACGCAGTATTTT. The V call is TRBV2, the J call TRBJ2-3; no firm D call. Germline V gene data show CDR1 as SNHLY and CDR2 as FYNNEI. CDR3 size: 16 residues. V dropped 6 bases and J dropped 0 bases, with 16 bases sitting between them.

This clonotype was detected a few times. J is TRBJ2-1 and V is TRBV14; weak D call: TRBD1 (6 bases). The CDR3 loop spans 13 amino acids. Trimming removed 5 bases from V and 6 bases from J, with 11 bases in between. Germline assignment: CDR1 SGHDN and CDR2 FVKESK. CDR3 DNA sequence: TGTGCCAGCAGCTCGCGGACAGTCAATGAGCAGTTCTTC. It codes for CASSSRTVNEQFF.

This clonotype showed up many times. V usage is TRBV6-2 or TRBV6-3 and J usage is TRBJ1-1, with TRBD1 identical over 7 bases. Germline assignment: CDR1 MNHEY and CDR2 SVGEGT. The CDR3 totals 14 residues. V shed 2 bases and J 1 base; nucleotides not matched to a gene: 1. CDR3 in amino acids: CASSYRDRNTEAFF. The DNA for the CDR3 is TGTGCCAGCAGTTACAGGGACAGGAACACTGAAGCTTTCTTT.

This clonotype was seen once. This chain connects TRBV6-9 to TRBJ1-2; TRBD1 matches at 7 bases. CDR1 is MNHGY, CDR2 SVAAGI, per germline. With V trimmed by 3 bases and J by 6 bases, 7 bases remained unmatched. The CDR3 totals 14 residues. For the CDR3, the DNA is TGTGCCAGCAGTTACCTCAGGGGGGAGGATGGCTACACCTTC. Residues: CASSYLRGEDGYTF.

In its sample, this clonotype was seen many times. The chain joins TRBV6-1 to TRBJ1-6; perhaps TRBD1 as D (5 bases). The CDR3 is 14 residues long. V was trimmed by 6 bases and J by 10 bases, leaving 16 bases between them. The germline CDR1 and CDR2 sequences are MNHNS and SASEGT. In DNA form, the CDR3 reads TGTGCCAGCAGATCCGGGGGTCTTGAGTCACCCCTCCACTTT. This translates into CASRSGGLESPLHF.

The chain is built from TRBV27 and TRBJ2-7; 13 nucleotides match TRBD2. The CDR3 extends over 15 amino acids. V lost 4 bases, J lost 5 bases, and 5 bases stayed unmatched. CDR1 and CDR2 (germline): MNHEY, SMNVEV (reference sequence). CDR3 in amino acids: CASSSRLAGGNEQYF. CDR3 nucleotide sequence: TGTGCCAGCAGTTCTAGACTAGCGGGAGGCAACGAGCAGTACTTC.

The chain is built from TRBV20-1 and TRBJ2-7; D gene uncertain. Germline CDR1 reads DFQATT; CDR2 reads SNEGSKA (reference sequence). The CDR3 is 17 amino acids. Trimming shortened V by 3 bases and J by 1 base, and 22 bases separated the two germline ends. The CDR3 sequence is CSARTIQSVGRSYEQYF. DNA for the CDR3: TGCAGTGCTAGGACAATTCAAAGCGTCGGGCGTTCCTACGAGCAGTACTTC.

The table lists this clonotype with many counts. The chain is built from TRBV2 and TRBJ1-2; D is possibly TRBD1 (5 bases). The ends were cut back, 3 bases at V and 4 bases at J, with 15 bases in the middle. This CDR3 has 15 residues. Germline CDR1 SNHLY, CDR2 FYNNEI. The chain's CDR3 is CASSEVAGRPYGYTF. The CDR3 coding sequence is TGTGCCAGCAGTGAGGTGGCAGGGAGGCCCTATGGCTACACCTTC.

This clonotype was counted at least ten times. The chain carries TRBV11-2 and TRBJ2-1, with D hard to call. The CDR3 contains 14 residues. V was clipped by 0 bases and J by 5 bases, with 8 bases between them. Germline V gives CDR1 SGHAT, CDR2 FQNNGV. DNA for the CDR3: TGTGCCAGCAGCTTAGACATAGAGAACAATGAGCAGTTCTTC. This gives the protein CASSLDIENNEQFF.

The CDR3 region is CASRSRTGGYNSPLHF. The CDR3 DNA is TGTGCCAGCAGGTCTCGGACAGGGGGCTATAATTCACCCCTCCACTTT. V and J are TRBV7-9 and TRBJ1-6; TRBD1 agrees at 10 bases. Per germline, CDR1 SEHNR and CDR2 FQNEAQ (reference sequence). Trimming removed 6 bases from V and 3 bases from J; junction bases left unmatched: 5. The CDR3 is 16 residues long. The full variable domain, with the rest looked up from reference TRBV7-9 and TRBJ1-6, is DTGVSQNPRHKITKRGQNVTFRCDPISEHNRLYWYRQTLGQGPEFLTYFQNEAQLEKSRLLSDRFSAERPKGSFSTLEIQRTEQGDSAMYLCASRSRTGGYNSPLHFGNGTRLTVT.

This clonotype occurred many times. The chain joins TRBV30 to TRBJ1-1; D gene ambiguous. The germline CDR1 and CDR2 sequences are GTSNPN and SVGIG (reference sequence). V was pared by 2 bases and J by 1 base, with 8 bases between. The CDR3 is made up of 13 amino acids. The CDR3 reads CAWSWYGNTEAFF. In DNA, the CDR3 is TGTGCCTGGAGTTGGTACGGGAACACTGAAGCTTTCTTT.

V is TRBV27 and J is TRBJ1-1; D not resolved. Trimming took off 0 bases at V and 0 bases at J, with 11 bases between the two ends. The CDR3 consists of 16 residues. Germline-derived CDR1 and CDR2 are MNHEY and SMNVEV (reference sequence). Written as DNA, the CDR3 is TGTGCCAGCAGTTTATCGGTGTGGAGATTGAACACTGAAGCTTTCTTT. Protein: CASSLSVWRLNTEAFF.

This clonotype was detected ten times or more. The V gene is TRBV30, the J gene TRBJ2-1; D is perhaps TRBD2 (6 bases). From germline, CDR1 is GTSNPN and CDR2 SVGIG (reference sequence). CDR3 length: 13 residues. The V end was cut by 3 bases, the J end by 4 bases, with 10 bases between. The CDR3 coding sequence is TGTGCCTGGAGGCGGGGAAATTACAATGAGCAGTTCTTC. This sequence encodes CAWRRGNYNEQFF.

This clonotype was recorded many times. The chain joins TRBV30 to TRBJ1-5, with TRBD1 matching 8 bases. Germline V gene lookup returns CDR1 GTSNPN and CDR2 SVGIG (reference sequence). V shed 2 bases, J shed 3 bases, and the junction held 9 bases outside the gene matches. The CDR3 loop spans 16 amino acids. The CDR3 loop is CAWSLFRGQVNQPQHF. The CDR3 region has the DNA TGTGCCTGGAGTTTATTCCGGGGACAGGTCAATCAGCCCCAGCATTTT.

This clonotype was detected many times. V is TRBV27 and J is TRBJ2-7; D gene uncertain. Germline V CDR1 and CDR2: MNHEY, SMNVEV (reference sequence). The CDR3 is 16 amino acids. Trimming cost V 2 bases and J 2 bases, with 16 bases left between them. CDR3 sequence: CASSLSWVGWTYEQYF. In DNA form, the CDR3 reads TGTGCCAGCAGTTTAAGTTGGGTAGGTTGGACCTACGAGCAGTACTTC.

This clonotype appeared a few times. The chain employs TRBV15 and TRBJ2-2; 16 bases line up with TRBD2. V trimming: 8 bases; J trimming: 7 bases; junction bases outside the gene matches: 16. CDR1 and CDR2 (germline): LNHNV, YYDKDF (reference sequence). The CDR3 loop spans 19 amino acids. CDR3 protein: CATRILEGLAGGPDGELFF. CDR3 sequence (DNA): TGTGCCACCCGTATATTGGAGGGACTAGCGGGAGGGCCCGACGGGGAGCTGTTTTTT. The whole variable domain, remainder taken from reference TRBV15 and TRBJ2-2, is DAMVIQNPRYQVTQFGKPVTLSCSQTLNHNVMYWYQQKSSQAPKLLFHYYDKDFNNEADTPDNFQSRRPNTSFCFLDIRSPGLGDTAMYLCATRILEGLAGGPDGELFFGEGSRLTVL.

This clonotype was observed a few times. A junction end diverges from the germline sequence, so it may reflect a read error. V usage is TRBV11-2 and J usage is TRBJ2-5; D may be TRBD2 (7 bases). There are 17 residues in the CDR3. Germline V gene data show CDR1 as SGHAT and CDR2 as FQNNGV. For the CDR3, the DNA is TGCGCCAGCAGCCAAGTTGGTGGGGGGGCGCAGCGAGAGACCCAGTACTTC. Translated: CASSQVGGGAQRETQYF.